The rows below give T cell receptor beta chains drawn from one sample of a study of cytomegalovirus exposure and HLA in healthy donors. Measured with immunoSEQ multiplex PCR; TCRdb has only the in-frame clones, and not every one. Among around 180,000 clones listed, 65% to 85% were seen once. Sequenced input: PBMCs. Source of these receptors: a male donor in good health and CMV-seronegative. The CDR3 runs from the conserved cysteine through the conserved F or W. The D gene is left open where the match is weak. Expanded clones are given a class, and other clones once, few, many or no size at all.

d_call: TRBD2; v_call: TRBV7-6; j_call: TRBJ2-6; clone_size: NA; cdr3_aa: CASSLGRGGLTGANVLTF; cdr3_nt: TGTGCCAGCAGCTTAGGCCGGGGGGGTTTGACCGGGGCCAACGTCCTGACTTTC
d_call: NA; v_call: TRBV11-2; j_call: TRBJ2-3; clone_size: few; cdr3_aa: CASSLERPGEGYF; cdr3_nt: TGTGCCAGCAGCTTAGAGCGACCTGGAGAAGGGTATTTT
d_call: NA; v_call: TRBV13; j_call: TRBJ2-7; clone_size: NA; cdr3_aa: CASSIGRVSREQYF; cdr3_nt: TGTGCCAGCAGTATTGGCAGGGTCAGCCGCGAGCAGTACTTC
d_call: NA; v_call: TRBV6-5; j_call: TRBJ1-4; clone_size: few; cdr3_aa: CASKGDGEKLFF; cdr3_nt: TGTGCCAGCAAGGGGGATGGTGAAAAACTGTTTTTT
d_call: NA; v_call: TRBV7-2; j_call: TRBJ1-2; clone_size: once; cdr3_aa: CASSLAPTEIYGYTF; cdr3_nt: TGTGCCAGCAGCTTAGCTCCCACAGAGATCTATGGCTACACCTTC
d_call: TRBD2; v_call: TRBV4-2; j_call: TRBJ2-7; clone_size: NA; cdr3_aa: CASSQVWATSGGSEQYF; cdr3_nt: TGTGCCAGCAGCCAAGTTTGGGCCACTAGCGGGGGAAGTGAGCAGTACTTC
d_call: NA; v_call: TRBV7-2; j_call: TRBJ2-7; clone_size: NA; cdr3_aa: CASSPNLVSYEQYF; cdr3_nt: TGTGCCAGCAGCCCAAACCTAGTCTCCTACGAGCAGTACTTC
d_call: TRBD1; v_call: TRBV7-9; j_call: TRBJ2-7; clone_size: NA; cdr3_aa: CASSLGQGKNEQYF; cdr3_nt: TGTGCCAGCAGCTTAGGACAGGGGAAGAACGAGCAGTACTTC
d_call: TRBD2; v_call: TRBV9; j_call: TRBJ2-7; clone_size: NA; cdr3_aa: CASSVSTSGTYEQYF; cdr3_nt: TGTGCCAGCAGCGTCTCGACTAGCGGGACCTACGAGCAGTACTTC
d_call: TRBD2; v_call: TRBV19; j_call: TRBJ2-3; clone_size: once; cdr3_aa: CASSIGTITDTQYF; cdr3_nt: TGTGCCAGTAGTATTGGGACTATCACAGATACGCAGTATTTT
d_call: NA; v_call: TRBV6-1; j_call: TRBJ1-2; clone_size: NA; cdr3_aa: CASSDLSVSGYTF; cdr3_nt: TGTGCCAGCAGTGATTTGTCTGTTAGTGGCTACACCTTC
d_call: TRBD1; v_call: TRBV28; j_call: TRBJ1-5; clone_size: NA; cdr3_aa: CASSLDREGQPQHF; cdr3_nt: TGTGCCAGCAGCCTAGACAGGGAAGGCCAGCCCCAGCATTTT
d_call: NA; v_call: TRBV18; j_call: TRBJ2-7; clone_size: NA; cdr3_aa: CASSSQERYEQYF; cdr3_nt: TGTGCCAGCTCATCACAGGAGCGTTACGAGCAGTACTTC